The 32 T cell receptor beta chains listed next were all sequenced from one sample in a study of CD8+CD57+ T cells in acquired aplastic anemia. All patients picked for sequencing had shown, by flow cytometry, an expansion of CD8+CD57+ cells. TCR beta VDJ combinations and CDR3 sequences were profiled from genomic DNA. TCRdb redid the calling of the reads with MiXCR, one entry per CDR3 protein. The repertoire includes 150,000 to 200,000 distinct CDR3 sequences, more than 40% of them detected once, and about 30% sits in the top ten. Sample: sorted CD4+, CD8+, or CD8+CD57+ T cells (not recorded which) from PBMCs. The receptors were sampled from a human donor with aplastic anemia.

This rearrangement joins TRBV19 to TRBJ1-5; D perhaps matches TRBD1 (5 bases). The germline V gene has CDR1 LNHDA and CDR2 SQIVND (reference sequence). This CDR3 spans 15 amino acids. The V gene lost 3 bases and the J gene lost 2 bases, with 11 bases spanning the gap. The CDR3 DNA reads TGTGCCAGTAGTATTTTAGGGACTGGCAATCAGCCCCAGCATTTT. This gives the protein CASSILGTGNQPQHF. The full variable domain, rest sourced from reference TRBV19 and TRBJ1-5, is DGGITQSPKYLFRKEGQNVTLSCEQNLNHDAMYWYRQDPGQGLRLIYYSQIVNDFQKGDIAEGYSVSREKKESFPLTVTSAQKNPTAFYLCASSILGTGNQPQHFGDGTRLSIL.

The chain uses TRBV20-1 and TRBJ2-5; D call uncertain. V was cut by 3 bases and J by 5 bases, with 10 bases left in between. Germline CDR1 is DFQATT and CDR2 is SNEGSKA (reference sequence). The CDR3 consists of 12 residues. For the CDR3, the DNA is TGCAGTGCTAGCCCGGCCGGGGAGACCCAGTACTTC. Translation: CSASPAGETQYF.

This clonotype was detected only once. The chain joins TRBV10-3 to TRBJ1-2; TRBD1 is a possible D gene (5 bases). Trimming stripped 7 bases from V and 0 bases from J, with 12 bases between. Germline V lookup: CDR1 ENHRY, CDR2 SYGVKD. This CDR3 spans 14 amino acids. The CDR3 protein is CAIMGDGANYGYTF. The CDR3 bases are TGTGCCATCATGGGGGATGGAGCTAACTATGGCTACACCTTC.

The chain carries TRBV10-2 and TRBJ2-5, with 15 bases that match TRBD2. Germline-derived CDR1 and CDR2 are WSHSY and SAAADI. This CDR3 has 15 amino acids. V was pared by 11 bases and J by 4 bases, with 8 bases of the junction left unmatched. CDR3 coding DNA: TGCGCCGTCCGGGGACTAGCGGGAGGAGCAGAGACCCAGTACTTC. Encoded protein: CAVRGLAGGAETQYF.

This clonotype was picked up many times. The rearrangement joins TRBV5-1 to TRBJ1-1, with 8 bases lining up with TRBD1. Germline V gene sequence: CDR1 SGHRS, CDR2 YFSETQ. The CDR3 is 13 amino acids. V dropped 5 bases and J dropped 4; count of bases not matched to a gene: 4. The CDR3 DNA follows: TGCGCCAGCAGTTTCACAGGGGGCACTGAAGCTTTCTTT. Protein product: CASSFTGGTEAFF. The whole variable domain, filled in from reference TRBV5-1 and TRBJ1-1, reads KAGVTQTPRYLIKTRGQQVTLSCSPISGHRSVSWYQQTPGQGLQFLFEYFSETQRNKGNFPGRFSGRQFSNSRSEMNVSTLELGDSALYLCASSFTGGTEAFFGQGTRLTVV.

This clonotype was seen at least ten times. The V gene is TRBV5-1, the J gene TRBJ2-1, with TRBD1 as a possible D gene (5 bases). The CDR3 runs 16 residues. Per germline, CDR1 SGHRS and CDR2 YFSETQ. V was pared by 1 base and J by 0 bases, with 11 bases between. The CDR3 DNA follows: TGCGCCAGCAGCTTGACAGGCTACGACTCCTACAATGAGCAGTTCTTC. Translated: CASSLTGYDSYNEQFF.

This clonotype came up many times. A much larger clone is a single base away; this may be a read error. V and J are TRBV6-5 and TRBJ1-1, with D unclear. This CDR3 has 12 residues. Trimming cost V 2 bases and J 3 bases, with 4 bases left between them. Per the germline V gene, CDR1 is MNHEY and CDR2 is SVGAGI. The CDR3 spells CASSYGDTEAFF. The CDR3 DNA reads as TGTGCCAGCAGTTACGGGGACACTGAAGCTTTCTTT.

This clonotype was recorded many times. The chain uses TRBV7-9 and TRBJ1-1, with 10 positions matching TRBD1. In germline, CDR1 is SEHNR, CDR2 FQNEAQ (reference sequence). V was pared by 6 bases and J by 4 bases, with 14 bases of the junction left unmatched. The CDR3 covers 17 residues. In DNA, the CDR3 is TGTGCCAGCAGAGAAGGGACAGGGGCCTTGAGGGGCACTGAAGCTTTCTTT. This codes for CASREGTGALRGTEAFF.

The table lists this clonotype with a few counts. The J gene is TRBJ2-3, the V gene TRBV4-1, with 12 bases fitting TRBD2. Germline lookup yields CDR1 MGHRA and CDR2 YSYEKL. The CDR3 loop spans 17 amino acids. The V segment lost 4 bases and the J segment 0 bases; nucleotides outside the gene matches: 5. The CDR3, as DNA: TGCGCCAGCAGCCTTTTGGGACTAGCGGGCAGCACAGATACGCAGTATTTT. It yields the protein CASSLLGLAGSTDTQYF.

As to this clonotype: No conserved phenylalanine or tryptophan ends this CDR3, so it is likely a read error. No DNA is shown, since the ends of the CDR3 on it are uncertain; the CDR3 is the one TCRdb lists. The CDR3 spells CASSLGDWYQETQHL. The chain joins TRBV7-8 to TRBJ2-5; TRBD1, as called in the table, went unchecked against the DNA. The CDR3 is 15 residues long, counting both termini. Germline V gene data show CDR1 as SGHVS and CDR2 as FQNEAQ.

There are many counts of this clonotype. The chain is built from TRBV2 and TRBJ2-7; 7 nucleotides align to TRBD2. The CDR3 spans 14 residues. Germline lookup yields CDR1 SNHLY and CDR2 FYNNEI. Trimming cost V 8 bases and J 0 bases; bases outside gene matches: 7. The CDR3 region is CASAELADSYEQYF. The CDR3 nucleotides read TGTGCCAGCGCGGAGCTAGCGGACTCCTACGAGCAGTACTTC.

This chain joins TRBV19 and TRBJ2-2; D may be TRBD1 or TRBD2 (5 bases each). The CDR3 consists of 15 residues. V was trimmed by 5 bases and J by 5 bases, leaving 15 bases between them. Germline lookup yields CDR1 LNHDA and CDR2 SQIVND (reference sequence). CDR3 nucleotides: TGTGCCAGTAGTCAGGGCCGATCGGGAACCGGGGAGCTGTTTTTT. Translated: CASSQGRSGTGELFF.

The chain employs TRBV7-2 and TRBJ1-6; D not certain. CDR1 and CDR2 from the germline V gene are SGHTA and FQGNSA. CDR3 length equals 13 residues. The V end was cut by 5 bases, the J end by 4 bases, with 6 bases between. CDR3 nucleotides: TGTGCCAGCAGCCTGGGGTATAATTCACCCCTCCACTTT. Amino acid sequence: CASSLGYNSPLHF.

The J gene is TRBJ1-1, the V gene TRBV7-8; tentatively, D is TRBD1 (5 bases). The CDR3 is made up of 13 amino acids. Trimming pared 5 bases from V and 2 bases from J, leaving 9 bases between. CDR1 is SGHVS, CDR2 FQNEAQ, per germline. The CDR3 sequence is CASSPDSNTEAFF. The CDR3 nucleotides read TGTGCCAGCAGCCCCGACAGCAACACTGAAGCTTTCTTT.

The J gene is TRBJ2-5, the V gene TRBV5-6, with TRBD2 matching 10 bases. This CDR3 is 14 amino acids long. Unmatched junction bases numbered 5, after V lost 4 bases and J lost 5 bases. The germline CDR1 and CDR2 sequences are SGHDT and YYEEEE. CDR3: CASSLAGVRETQYF. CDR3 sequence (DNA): TGTGCCAGCAGCCTAGCGGGAGTGAGGGAGACCCAGTACTTC.

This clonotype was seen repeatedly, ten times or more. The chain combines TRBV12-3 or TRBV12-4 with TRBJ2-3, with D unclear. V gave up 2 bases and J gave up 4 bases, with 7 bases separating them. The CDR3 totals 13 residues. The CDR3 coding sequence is TGTGCCAGCAGTTTATTGGCTCCAGATACGCAGTATTTT. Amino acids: CASSLLAPDTQYF.

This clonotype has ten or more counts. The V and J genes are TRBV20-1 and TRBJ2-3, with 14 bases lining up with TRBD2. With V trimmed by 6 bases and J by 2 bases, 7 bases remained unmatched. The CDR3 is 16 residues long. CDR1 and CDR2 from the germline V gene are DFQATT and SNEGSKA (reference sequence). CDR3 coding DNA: TGCAGTGCGGTCTCGGGACTAGCGGGAGTCACAGATACGCAGTATTTT. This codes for CSAVSGLAGVTDTQYF.

The CDR3: CASSVGLAGVSYEQYF. The CDR3 DNA reads TGTGCCAGCAGCGTAGGACTAGCGGGAGTCTCCTACGAGCAGTACTTC. The chain links TRBV9 to TRBJ2-7; TRBD2 aligns across 12 bases. J was trimmed by 0 bases and V by 0 bases; bases with no gene match: 1. The CDR3 totals 16 residues. Germline V CDR1 and CDR2: SGDLS, YYNGEE.

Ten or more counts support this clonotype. As DNA, the CDR3 is TGTGCCAGCACTCCGCTGGGGTCAGATACGCAGTATTTT. It encodes CASTPLGSDTQYF. J is TRBJ2-3 and V is TRBV16; D uncertain. The CDR3 has 13 residues. The germline CDR1 and CDR2 sequences are KGHSY and FQNENV. The germline V and J ends were trimmed by 7 bases and 4 bases, with 12 bases remaining between them.

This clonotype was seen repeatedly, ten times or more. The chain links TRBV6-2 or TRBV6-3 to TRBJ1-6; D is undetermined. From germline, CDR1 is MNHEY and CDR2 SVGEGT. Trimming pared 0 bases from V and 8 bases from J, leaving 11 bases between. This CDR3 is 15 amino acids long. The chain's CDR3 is CASSYSQLRYSPLHF. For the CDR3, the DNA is TGTGCCAGCAGTTACTCCCAACTTCGGTATTCACCCCTCCACTTT.

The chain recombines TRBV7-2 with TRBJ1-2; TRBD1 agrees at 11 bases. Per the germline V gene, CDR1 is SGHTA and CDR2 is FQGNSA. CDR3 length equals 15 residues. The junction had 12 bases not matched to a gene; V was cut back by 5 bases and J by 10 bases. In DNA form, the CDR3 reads TGTGCCAGCAGCACTAGCGGACAGGGGGCTGAAACCTACACCTTC. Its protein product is CASSTSGQGAETYTF.

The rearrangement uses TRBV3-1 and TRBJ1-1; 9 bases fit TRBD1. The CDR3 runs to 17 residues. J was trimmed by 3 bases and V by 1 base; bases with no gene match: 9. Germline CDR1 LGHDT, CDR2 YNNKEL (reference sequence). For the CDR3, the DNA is TGTGCCAGCAGCCAAGTAAACCCGGGACAGGGCCACACTGAAGCTTTCTTT. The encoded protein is CASSQVNPGQGHTEAFF.

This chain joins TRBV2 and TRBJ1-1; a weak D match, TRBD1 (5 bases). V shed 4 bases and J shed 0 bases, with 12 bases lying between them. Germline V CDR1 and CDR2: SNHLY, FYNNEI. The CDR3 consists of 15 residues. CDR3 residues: CASSVETALNTEAFF. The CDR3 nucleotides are TGTGCCAGCAGTGTCGAGACAGCCCTGAACACTGAAGCTTTCTTT. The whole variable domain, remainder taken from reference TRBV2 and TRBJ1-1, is EPEVTQTPSHQVTQMGQEVILRCVPISNHLYFYWYRQILGQKVEFLVSFYNNEISEKSEIFDDQFSVERPDGSNFTLKIRSTKLEDSAMYFCASSVETALNTEAFFGQGTRLTVV.

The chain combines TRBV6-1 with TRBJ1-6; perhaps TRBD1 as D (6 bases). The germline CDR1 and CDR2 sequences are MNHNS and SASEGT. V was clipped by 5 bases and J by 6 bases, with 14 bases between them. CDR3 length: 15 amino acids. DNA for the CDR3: TGTGCCAGCAGTCCCCTGACAGGAATTAATTCACCCCTCCACTTT. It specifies CASSPLTGINSPLHF.

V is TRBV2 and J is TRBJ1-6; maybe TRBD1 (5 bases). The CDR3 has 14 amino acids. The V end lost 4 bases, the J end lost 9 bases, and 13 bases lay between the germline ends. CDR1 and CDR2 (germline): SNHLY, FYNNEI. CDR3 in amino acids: CASSVEDTGSPLHF. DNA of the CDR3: TGTGCCAGCAGTGTGGAGGACACGGGTTCACCCCTCCACTTT.

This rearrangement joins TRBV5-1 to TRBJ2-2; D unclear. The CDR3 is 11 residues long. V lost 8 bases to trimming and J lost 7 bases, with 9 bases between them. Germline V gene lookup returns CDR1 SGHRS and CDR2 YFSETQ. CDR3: CASLQYGELFF. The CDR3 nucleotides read TGCGCCAGTCTTCAGTACGGGGAGCTGTTTTTT. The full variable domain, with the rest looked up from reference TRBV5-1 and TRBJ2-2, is KAGVTQTPRYLIKTRGQQVTLSCSPISGHRSVSWYQQTPGQGLQFLFEYFSETQRNKGNFPGRFSGRQFSNSRSEMNVSTLELGDSALYLCASLQYGELFFGEGSRLTVL.

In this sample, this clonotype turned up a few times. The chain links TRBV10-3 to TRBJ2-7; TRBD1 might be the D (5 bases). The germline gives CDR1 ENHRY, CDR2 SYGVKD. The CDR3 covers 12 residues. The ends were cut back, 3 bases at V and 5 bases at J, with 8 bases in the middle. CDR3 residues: CAISDAGNEQYF. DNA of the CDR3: TGTGCCATCAGTGATGCAGGGAACGAGCAGTACTTC.

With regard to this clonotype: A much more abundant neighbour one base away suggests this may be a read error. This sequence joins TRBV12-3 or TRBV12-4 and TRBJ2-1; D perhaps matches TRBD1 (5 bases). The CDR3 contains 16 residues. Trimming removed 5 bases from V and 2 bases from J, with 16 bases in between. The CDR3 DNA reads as TGTGCCAGCAGTCCCTCAGGGATCAGCCCCTACAATGAGCAGTTCTTC. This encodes CASSPSGISPYNEQFF.

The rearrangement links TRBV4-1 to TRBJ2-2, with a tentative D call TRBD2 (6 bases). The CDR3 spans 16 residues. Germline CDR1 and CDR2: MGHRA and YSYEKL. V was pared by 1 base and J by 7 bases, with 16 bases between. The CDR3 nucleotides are TGCGCCAGCAGCCAAGGTTTCGGGGGAGGCGACGGGGAGCTGTTTTTT. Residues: CASSQGFGGGDGELFF.

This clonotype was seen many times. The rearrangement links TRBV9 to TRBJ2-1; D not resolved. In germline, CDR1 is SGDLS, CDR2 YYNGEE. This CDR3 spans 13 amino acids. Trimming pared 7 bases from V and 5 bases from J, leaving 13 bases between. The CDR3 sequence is CASGVGGNNEQFF. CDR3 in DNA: TGTGCCAGCGGTGTGGGCGGAAACAATGAGCAGTTCTTC.

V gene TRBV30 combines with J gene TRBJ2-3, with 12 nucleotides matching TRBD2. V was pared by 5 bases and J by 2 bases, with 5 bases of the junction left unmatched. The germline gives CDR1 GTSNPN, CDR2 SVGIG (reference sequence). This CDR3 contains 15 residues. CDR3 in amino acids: CAWLTSGGTTDTQYF. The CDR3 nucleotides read TGTGCCTGGTTGACTAGCGGGGGAACCACAGATACGCAGTATTTT.

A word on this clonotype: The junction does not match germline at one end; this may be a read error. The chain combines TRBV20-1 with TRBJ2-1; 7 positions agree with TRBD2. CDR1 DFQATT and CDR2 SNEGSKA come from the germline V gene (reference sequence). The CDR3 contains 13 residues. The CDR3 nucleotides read TGCGGTGCCTGGCCCGGGGGGATCGATGAGCAGTTCTTC. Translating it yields CGAWPGGIDEQFF.